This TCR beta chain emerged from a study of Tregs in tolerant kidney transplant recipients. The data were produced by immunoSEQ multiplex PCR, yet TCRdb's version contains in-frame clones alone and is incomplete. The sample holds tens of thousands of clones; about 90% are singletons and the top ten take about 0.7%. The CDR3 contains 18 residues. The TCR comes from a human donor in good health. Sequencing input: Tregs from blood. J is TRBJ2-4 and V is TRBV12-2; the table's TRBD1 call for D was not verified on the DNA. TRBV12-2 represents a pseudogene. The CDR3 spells CASRLGSRGGEVSNIQYF. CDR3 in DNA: TGTGCAAGTCGCTTAGGATCCCGAGGGGGAGAGGTGTCAAACATTCAGTACTTC.